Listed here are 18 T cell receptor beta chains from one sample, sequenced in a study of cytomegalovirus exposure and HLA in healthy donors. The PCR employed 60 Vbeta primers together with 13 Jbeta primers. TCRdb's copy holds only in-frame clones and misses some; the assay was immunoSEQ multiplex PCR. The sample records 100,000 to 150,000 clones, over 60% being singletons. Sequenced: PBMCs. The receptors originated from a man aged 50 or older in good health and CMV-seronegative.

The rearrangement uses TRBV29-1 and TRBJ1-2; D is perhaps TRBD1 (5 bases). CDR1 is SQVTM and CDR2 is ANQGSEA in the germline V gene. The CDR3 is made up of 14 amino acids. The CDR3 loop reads CWGGRFCSNYGYTF. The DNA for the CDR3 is TGCTGGGGGGGAAGGTTTTGCTCTAACTATGGCTACACCTTC.

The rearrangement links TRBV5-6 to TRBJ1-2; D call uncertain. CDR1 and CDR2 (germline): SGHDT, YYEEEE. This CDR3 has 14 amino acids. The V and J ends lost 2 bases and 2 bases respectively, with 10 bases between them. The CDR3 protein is CASSFVFTNYGYTF. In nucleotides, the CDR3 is TGTGCCAGCAGCTTTGTGTTCACAAACTATGGCTACACCTTC.

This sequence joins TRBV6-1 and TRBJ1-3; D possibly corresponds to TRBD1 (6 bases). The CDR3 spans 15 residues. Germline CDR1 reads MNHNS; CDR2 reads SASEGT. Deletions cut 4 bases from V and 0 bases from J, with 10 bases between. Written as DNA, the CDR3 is TGTGCCAGCAGTGGACAGGTCTACTCTGGAAACACCATATATTTT. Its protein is CASSGQVYSGNTIYF.

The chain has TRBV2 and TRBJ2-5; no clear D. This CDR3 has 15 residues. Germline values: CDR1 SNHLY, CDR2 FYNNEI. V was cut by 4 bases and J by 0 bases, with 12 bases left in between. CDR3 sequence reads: CASSAGYTNQETQYF. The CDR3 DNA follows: TGTGCCAGCAGTGCAGGCTATACAAACCAAGAGACCCAGTACTTC.

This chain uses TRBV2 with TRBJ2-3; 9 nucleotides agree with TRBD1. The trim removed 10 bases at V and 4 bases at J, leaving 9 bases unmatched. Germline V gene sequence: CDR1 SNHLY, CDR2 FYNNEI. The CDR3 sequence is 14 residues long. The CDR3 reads CAIGRGQGSDTQYF. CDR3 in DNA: TGTGCCATCGGCCGGGGACAGGGATCAGATACGCAGTATTTT.

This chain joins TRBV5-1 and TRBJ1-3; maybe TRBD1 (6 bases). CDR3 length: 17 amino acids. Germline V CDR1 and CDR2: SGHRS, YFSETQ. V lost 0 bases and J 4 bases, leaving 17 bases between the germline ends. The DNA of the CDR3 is TGCGCCAGCAGCTTGGGCTCCCTACAGGGATCGGGAAACACCATATATTTT. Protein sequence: CASSLGSLQGSGNTIYF.

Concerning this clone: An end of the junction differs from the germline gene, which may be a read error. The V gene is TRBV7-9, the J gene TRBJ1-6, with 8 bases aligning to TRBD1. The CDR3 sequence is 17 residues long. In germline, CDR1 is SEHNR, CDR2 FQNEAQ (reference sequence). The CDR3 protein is CSSSPWTGTYYNSPLHF. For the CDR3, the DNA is TGTTCCAGCAGCCCCTGGACAGGGACCTATTATAATTCACCCCTCCACTTT. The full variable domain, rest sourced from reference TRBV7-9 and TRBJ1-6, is DTGVSQNPRHKITKRGQNVTFRCDPISEHNRLYWYRQTLGQGPEFLTYFQNEAQLEKSRLLSDRFSAERPKGSFSTLEIQRTEQGDSAMYLCSSSPWTGTYYNSPLHFGNGTRLTVT.

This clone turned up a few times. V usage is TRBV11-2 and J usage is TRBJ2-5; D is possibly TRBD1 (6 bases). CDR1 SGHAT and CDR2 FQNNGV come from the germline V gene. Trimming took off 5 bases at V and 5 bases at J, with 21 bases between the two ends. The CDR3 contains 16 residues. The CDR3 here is CASSQPNDRWEETQYF. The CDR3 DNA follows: TGTGCCAGCAGCCAACCCAATGACAGGTGGGAGGAGACCCAGTACTTC. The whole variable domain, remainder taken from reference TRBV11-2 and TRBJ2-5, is EAGVAQSPRYKIIEKRQSVAFWCNPISGHATLYWYQQILGQGPKLLIQFQNNGVVDDSQLPKDRFSAERLKGVDSTLKIQPAKLEDSAVYLCASSQPNDRWEETQYFGPGTRLLVL.

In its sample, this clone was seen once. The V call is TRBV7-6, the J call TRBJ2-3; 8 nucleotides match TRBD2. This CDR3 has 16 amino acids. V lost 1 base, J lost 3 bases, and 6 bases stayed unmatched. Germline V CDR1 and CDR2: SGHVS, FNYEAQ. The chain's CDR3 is CASSLGGTRGTDTQYF. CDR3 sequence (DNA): TGTGCCAGCAGCTTAGGGGGGACTAGAGGGACAGATACGCAGTATTTT.

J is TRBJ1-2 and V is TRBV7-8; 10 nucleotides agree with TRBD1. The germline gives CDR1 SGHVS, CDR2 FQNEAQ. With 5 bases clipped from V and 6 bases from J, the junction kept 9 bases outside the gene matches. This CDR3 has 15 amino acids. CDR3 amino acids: CASSAAPTGGHGYTF. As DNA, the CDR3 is TGTGCCAGCAGCGCAGCCCCGACAGGGGGCCATGGCTACACCTTC.

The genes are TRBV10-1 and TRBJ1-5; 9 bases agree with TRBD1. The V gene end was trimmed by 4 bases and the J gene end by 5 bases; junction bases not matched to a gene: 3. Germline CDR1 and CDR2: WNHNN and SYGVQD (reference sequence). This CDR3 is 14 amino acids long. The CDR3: CASSGGQGYQPQHF. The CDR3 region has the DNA TGCGCCAGCAGTGGGGGACAGGGATATCAGCCCCAGCATTTT.

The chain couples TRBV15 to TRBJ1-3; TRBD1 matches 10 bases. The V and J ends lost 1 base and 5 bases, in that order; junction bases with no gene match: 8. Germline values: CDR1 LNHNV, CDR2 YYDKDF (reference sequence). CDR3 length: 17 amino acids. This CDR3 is CATSRGGETGGRNTIYF. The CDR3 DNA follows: TGTGCCACCAGCAGAGGTGGGGAGACAGGGGGCCGAAACACCATATATTTT.

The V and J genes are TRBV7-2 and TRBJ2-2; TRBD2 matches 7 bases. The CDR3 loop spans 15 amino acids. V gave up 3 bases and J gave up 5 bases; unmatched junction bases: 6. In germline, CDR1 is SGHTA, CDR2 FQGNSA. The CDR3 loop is CASSFWGGLTGELFF. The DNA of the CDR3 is TGTGCCAGCAGCTTCTGGGGGGGACTGACCGGGGAGCTGTTTTTT.

Here the CDR3 DNA reads TGTGCCAGCAAGACAGGGATGGGGACAGATACGCAGTATTTT. Translating gives CASKTGMGTDTQYF. This chain connects TRBV6-5 to TRBJ2-3; 7 nucleotides align to TRBD1. Germline values: CDR1 MNHEY, CDR2 SVGAGI. CDR3 size: 14 residues. J was trimmed by 3 bases and V by 7 bases; bases with no gene match: 7.

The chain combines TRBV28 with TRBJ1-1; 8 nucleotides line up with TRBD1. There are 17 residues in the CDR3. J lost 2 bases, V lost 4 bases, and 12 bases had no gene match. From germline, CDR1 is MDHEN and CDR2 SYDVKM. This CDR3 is CASSSGWGTGGNTEAFF. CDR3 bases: TGTGCCAGCAGTTCCGGGTGGGGGACAGGAGGAAACACTGAAGCTTTCTTT.

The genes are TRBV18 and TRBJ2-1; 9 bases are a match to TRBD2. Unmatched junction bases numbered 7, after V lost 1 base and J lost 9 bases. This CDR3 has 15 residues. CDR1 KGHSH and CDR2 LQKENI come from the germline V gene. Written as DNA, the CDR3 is TGTGCCAGCTCACCACTTAGCGGGACTAGCACTGAGCAGTTCTTC. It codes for CASSPLSGTSTEQFF.

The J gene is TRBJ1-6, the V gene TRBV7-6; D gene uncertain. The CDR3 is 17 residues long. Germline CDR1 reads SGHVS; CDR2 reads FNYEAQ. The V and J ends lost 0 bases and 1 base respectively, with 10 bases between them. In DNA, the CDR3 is TGTGCCAGCAGCTTAGCCCCACTCAGGTCCTATAATTCACCCCTCCACTTT. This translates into CASSLAPLRSYNSPLHF.

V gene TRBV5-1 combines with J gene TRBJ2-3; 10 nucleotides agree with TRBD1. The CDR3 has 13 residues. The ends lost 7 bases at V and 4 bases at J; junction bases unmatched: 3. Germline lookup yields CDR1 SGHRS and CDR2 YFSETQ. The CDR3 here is CASWDRGPDTQYF. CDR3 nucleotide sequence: TGCGCCAGCTGGGACAGGGGTCCAGATACGCAGTATTTT.